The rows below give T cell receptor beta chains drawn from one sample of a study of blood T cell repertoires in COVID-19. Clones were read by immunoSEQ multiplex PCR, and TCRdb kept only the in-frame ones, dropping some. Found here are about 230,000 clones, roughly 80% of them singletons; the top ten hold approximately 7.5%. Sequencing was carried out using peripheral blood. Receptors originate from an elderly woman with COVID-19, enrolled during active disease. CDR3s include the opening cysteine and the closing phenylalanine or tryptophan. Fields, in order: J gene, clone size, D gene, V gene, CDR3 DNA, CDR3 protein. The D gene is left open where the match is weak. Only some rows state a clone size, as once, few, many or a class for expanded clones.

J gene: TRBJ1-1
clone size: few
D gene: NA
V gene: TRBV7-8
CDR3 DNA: TGTGCCAGCAGCACCGGGGACACCACTGAAGCTTTCTTT
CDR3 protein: CASSTGDTTEAFF

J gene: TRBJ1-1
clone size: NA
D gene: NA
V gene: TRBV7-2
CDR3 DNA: TGTGCCAGCAGCTTGGACAGCCGGAACACTGAAGCTTTCTTT
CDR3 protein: CASSLDSRNTEAFF

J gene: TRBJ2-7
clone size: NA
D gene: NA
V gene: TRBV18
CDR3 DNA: TGTGCCAGCTCACCGGGGGCACTCCAGCGCGACGAGCAGTACTTC
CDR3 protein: CASSPGALQRDEQYF

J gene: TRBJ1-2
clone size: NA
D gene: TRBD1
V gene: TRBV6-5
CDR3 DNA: TGTGCCAGCAGCCCAACAGGGGCTGGTGGCTACACCTTC
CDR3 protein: CASSPTGAGGYTF

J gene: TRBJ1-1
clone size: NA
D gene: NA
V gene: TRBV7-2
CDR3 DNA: TGTGCCAGCAGCTTAGGAGGGGGAACGGCTGAAGCTTTCTTT
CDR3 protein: CASSLGGGTAEAFF

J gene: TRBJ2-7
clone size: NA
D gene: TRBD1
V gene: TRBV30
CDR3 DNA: TGTGCCTGGAGCCGGGACAGGGCAGGTGAGCAGTACTTC
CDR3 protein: CAWSRDRAGEQYF

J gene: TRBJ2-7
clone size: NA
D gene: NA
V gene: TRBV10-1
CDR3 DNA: TGCGCCAGCAGTGTGGCAGGGTCGCCCTACGAGCAGTACTTC
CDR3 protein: CASSVAGSPYEQYF

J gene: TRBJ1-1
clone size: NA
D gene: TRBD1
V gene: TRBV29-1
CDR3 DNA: TGCAGCGTCAAAGGGGGACAGTTCATGAACACTGAAGCTTTCTTT
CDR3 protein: CSVKGGQFMNTEAFF

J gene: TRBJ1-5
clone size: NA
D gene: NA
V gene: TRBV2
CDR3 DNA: TGTGCCAGCAGGGAACGCTGGGTCGAGGGGCCCCAGCATTTT
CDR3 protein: CASRERWVEGPQHF

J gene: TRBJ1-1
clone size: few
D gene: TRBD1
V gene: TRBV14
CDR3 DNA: TGTGCCAGCAGTCAAATTTGGACAGGGCCCCTCTTCTTT
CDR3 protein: CASSQIWTGPLFF

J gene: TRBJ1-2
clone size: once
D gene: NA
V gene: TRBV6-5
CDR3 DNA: TGTGCCAGCACCGCGGGGTATGGCTACACCTTC
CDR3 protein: CASTAGYGYTF

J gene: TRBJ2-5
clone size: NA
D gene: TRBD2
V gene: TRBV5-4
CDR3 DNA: TGTGCCAGCAGCTTGGGAGCGGGGGGGTACCAAGAGACCCAGTACTTC
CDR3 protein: CASSLGAGGYQETQYF

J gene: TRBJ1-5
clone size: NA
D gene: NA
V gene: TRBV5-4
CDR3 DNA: TGTGCCAGCAGTCGTCCTAATCAGCCCCAGCATTTT
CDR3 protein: CASSRPNQPQHF

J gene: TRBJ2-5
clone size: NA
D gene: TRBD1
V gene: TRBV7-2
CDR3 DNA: TGTGCCAGCAGCTTAGGACAGGGGGCGGGGGAGACCCAGTACTTC
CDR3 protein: CASSLGQGAGETQYF

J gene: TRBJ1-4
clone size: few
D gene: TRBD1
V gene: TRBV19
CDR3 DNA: TGTGCCAGTAGTATGAGCGGACAGGCCCTCGGCGAAAAACTGTTTTTT
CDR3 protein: CASSMSGQALGEKLFF

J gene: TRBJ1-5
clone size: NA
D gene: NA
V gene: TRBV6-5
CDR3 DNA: TGTGCCAGCAGTTCTTCAGGGGCCCTAGGGCCCCAGCATTTT
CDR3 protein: CASSSSGALGPQHF

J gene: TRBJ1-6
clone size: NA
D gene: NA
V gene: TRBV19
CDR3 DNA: TGTGCCAGTAGTATAGGGGGCGATTCACCCCTCCACTTT
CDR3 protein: CASSIGGDSPLHF

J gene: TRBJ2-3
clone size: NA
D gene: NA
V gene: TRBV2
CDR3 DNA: TGTGCCAGCAGTGATAATGGCCTGGTGGAGGATACGCAGTATTTT
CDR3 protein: CASSDNGLVEDTQYF

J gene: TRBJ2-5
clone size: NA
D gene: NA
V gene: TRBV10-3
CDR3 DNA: TGTGCCATCAGTGAGTCGGGGCAGCAAGAGACCCAGTACTTC
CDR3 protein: CAISESGQQETQYF

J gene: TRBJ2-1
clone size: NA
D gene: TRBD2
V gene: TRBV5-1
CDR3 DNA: TGCGCCAGCAGCTTGATCGCGGGGGGTTCTTACAATGAGCAGTTCTTC
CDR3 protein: CASSLIAGGSYNEQFF

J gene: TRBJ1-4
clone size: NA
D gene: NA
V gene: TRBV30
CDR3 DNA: TGTGCCTGGAGTGGACAGCGTAATGAAAAACTGTTTTTT
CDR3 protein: CAWSGQRNEKLFF

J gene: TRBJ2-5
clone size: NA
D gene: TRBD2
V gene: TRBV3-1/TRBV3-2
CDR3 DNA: TGTGCCAGCAGCCAGCACTCCGGGGAGGGGAGCAAGACCCAGTACTTC
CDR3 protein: CASSQHSGEGSKTQYF

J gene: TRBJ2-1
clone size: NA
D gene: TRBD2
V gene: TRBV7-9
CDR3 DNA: TGTGCCAGCAGCTTAGCTAGCGGGAGGAGGAATGAGCAGTTCTTC
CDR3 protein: CASSLASGRRNEQFF

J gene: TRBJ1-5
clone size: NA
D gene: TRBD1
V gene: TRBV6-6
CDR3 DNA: TGTGCCAGCAGTCTGGGACAGGGGGTCAATCAGCCCCAGCATTTT
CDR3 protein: CASSLGQGVNQPQHF

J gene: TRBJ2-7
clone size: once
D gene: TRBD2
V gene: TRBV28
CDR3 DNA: TGTGCCAGCAGTTCCCCGGGGGGGGACGGGCTCACTTACGAGCAGTACTTC
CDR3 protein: CASSSPGGDGLTYEQYF

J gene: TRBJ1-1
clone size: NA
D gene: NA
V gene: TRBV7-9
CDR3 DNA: TGTGCCAGCAGCTTAGCGGGGCTCATGAACACTGAAGCTTTCTTT
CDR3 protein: CASSLAGLMNTEAFF

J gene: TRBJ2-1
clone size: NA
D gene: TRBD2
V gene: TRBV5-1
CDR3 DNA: TGCGCCAGCAGCCCGAATATCCGACTAGCGGGTTTCTACAATGAGCAGTTCTTC
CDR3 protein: CASSPNIRLAGFYNEQFF

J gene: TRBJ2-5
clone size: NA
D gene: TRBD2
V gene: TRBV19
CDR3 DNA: TGTGCCAGTAGTATAAACGGCGGGGGGGTCGGAGAGACCCAGTACTTC
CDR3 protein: CASSINGGGVGETQYF

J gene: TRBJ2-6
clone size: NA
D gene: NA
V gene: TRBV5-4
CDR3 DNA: TGTGCCAGCAGCTTGGTGGGAGGCTCTGGGGCCAACGTCCTGACTTTC
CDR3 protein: CASSLVGGSGANVLTF

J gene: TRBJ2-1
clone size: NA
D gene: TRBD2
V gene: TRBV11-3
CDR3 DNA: TGTGCCAGCAGCCCAGGACTAGCGGGGGGGTCCTACAATGAGCAGTTCTTC
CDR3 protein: CASSPGLAGGSYNEQFF

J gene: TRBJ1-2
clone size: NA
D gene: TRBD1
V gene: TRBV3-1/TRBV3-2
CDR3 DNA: TGTGCCAGCAGTAGGACAGGGACGCCCTACACCTTC
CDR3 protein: CASSRTGTPYTF

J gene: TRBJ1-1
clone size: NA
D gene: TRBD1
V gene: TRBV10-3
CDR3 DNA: TGTGCCAGCGCGGGACAGGCGAACACTGAAGCTTTCTTT
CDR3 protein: CASAGQANTEAFF

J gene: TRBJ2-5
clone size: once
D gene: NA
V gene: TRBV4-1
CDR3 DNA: TGCGCCAGCAGCCAAGACCGTCGGACTGGGGAGACCCAGTACTTC
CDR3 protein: CASSQDRRTGETQYF

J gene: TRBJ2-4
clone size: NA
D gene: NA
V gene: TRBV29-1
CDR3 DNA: TGCAGCGTTGGGGCAGTGGAAAACATTCAGTACTTC
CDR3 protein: CSVGAVENIQYF

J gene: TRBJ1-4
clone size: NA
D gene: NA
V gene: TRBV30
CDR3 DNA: TGTGCCTGGAGTGTGAGTGAAAAACTGTTTTTT
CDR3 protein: CAWSVSEKLFF

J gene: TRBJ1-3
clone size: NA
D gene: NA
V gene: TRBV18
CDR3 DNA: TGTGCCAGCTCACCCTACGACTCTGGAAACACCATATATTTT
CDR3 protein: CASSPYDSGNTIYF

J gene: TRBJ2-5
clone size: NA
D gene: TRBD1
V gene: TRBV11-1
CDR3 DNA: TGTGCCAGCAGCCTAAGACAGGGGGCTAGGGAGACCCAGTACTTC
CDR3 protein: CASSLRQGARETQYF

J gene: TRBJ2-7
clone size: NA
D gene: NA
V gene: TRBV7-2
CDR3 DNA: TGTGCCAGCAGCTTAACCTGGAGCTCCTACGAGCAGTACTTC
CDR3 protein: CASSLTWSSYEQYF

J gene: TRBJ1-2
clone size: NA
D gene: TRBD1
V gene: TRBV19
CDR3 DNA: TGTGCCACCACATCACAGGGGACCTTCAACTATGGCTACACCTTC
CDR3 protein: CATTSQGTFNYGYTF

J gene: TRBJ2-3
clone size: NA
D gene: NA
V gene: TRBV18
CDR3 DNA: TGTGCCAGCTCACCACCAGACAGAAGCACGCAGTATTTT
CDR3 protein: CASSPPDRSTQYF

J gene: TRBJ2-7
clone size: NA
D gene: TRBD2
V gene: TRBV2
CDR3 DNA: TGTGCCAGCAGTAACGCCGGGGGGGCCCCTTACGAGCAGTACTTC
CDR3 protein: CASSNAGGAPYEQYF

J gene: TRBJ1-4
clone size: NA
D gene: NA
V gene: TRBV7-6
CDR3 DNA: TGTGCCAGCAGCTTATCGGTTTTGTCTAATGAAAAACTGTTTTTT
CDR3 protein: CASSLSVLSNEKLFF

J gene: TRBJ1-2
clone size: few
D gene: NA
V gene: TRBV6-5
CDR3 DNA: TGTGCCAGCAGTTACGACTCTAACTATGGCTACACCTTC
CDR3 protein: CASSYDSNYGYTF

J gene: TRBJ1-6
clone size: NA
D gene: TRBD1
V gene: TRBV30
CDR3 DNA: TGTGCCTGGACCCTGAACAGGGGTAACAATTCACCCCTCCACTTT
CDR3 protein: CAWTLNRGNNSPLHF

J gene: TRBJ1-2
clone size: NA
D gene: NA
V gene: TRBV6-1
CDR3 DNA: TGTGCCAGCAGTGAAGAGGCCCTCCTAAGGGGTGGCTACACCTTC
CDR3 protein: CASSEEALLRGGYTF

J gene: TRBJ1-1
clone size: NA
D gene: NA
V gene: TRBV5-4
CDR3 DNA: TGTGCCAGCAGCATTACACGTGGGAACACTGAAGCTTTCTTT
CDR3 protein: CASSITRGNTEAFF

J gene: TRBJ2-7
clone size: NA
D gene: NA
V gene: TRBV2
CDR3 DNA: TGTGCCAGCACGGTATCCTACGAGCAGTACTTC
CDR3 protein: CASTVSYEQYF

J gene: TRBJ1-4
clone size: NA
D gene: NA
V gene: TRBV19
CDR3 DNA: TGTGCCAGCAGGGAACAGATTAATGAAAAACTGTTTTTT
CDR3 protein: CASREQINEKLFF